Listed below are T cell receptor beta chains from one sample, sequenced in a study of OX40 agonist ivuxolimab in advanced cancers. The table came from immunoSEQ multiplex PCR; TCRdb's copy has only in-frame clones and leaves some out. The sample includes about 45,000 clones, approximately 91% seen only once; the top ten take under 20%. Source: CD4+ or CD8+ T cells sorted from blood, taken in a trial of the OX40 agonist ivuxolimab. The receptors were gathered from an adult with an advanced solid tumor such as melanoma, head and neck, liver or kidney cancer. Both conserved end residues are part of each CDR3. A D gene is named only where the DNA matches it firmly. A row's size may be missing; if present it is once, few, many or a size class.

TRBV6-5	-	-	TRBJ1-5	TGTGCCGCAGGTTCAGGGTATAGCAATCAGCCCCAGCATTTT	CAAGSGYSNQPQHF
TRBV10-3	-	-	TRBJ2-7	TGTGCCATCAGTGACCCAGGGGGGGATCCCTACGAGCAGTACTTC	CAISDPGGDPYEQYF
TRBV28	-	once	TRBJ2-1	TGTGCCAGCAGTTTAGCCCCGAAATACAGGGCGACCTACAATGAGCAGTTCTTC	CASSLAPKYRATYNEQFF
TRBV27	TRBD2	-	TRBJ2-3	TGTGCCAGCAGTTTATTGGTCGCTAGCGGGAGCACAGATACGCAGTATTTT	CASSLLVASGSTDTQYF
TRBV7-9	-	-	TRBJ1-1	TGTGCCAGCAGCTTTGAACAGGAAGCTTTCTTT	CASSFEQEAFF
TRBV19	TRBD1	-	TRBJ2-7	TGTGCCAGTAGCCGACAGGGGGCCTCCGGTAGCGCCTCCTACGAGCAGTACTTC	CASSRQGASGSASYEQYF
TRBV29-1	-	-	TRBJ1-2	TGTAGCGTTGAAGGACAGAGCTATGGCTACACCTTC	CSVEGQSYGYTF
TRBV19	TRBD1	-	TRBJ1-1	TGTGCCAGTAGTATCCTTGTCCAGGGGGACAGCGAAGCTTTCTTT	CASSILVQGDSEAFF
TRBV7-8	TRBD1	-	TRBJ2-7	TGTGCCAGCCTTCCAGGGACAGGGCAACACGAGCAGTACTTC	CASLPGTGQHEQYF
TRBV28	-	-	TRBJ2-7	TGTGCCAGCAGTTCCCCTCTCGAGCAGTACTTC	CASSSPLEQYF
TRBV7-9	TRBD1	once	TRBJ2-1	TGTGCCAGCAGCGCAGGAACAGGGGAGCGGTTCTTC	CASSAGTGERFF
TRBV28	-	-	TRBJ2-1	TGTGCCTCCAGGGCTGACAGCTCCTACAATGAGCAGTTCTTC	CASRADSSYNEQFF
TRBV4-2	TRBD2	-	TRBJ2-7	TGTGCCAGCAGCCAAGAATCTAGCGGGGGCCCTAGCTACGAGCAGTACTTC	CASSQESSGGPSYEQYF
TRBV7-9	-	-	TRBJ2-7	TGTGCCAGCAGCTTAGCCGGGTCTCCGTGGGACGAGCAGTACTTC	CASSLAGSPWDEQYF
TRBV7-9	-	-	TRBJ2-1	TGTGCCTTAAAGGAGGTGGTGCCCTACAATGAGCAGTTCTTC	CALKEVVPYNEQFF
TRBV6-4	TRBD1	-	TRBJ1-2	TGTGCCAGCAGTCGACAGGGGGCATTCTGTGATGGCTACACCTTC	CASSRQGAFCDGYTF
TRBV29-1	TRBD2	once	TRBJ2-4	TGCAGCGTTGAGCCCCTCCGTGGGCTAGCGGGAGAGGTGATTGCCAAAAACATTCAGTACTTC	CSVEPLRGLAGEVIAKNIQYF
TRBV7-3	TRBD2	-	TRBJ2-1	TGTGCCAGCAGCTTAGGGACTAGCGGGAGGAATGAGCAGTTCTTC	CASSLGTSGRNEQFF
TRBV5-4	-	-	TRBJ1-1	TGTGCCAGCAGGGACCAGAACACTGAAGCTTTCTTT	CASRDQNTEAFF
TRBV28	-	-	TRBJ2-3	TGTGCCAGCAGTTTAGTGGGTACAATCGGGCAGTATTTT	CASSLVGTIGQYF
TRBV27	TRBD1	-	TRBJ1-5	TGTGCCAGCAGTGAAACAGGGGGTTATAGCAATCAGCCCCAGCATTTT	CASSETGGYSNQPQHF
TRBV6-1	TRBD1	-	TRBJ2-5	TGTGCCAGCAGTGATCGGGACAGACAAGAGACCCAGTACTTC	CASSDRDRQETQYF
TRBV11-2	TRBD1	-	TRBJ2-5	TGTGCCAGCAGCTTGGTCTGGGGTGGTGGACAGGGATGGGAGACCCAGTACTTC	CASSLVWGGGQGWETQYF
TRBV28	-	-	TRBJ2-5	TGTGCCACCGGCCGTCAGTACCAAGAGACCCAGTACTTC	CATGRQYQETQYF
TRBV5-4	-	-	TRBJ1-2	TGTGCCAGCAGCTTGGCCGTTGGCCCGCCGGGCTACACCTTC	CASSLAVGPPGYTF
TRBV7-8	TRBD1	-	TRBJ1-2	TGTGCCAGCAGCTTAGGGGAGACAGGGGAGTCGGACTATGGCTACACCTTC	CASSLGETGESDYGYTF